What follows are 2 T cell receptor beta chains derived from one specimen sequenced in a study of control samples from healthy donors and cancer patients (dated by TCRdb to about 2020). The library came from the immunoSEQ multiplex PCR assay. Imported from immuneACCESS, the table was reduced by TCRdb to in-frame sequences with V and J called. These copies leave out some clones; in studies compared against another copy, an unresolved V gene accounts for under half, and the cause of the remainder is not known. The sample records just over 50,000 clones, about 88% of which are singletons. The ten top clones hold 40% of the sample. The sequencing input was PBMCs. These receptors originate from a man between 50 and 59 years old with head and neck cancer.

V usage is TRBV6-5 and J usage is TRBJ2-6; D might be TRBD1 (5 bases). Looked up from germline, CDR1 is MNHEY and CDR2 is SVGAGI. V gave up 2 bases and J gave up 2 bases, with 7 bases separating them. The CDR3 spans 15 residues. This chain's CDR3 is CASSYRGTGANVLTF. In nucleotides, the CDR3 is TGTGCCAGCAGTTACAGGGGAACTGGGGCCAACGTCCTGACTTTC.

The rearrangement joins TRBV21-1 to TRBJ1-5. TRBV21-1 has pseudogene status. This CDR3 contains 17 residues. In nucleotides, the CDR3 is TGTGCCAGCAGCAAATGTCGCAGAACGTGTACGGATCAGCCCCAGCATTTT. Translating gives CASSKCRRTCTDQPQHF.